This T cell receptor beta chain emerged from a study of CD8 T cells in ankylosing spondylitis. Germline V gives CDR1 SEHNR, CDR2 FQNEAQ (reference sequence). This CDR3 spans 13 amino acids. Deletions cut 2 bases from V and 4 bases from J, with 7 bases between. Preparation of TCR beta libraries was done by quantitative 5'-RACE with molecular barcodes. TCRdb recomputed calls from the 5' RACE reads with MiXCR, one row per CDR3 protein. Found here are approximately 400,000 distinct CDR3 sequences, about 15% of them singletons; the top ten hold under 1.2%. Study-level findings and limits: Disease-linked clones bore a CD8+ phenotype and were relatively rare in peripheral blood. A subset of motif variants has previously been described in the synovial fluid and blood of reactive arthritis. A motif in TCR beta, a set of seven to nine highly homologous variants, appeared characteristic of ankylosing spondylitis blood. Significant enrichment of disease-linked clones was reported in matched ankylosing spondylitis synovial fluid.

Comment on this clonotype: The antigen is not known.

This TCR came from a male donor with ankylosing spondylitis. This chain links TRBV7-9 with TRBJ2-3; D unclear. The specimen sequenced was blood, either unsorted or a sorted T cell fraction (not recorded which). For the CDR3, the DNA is TGTGCCAGCAGCTTAAATAGGGCAGATACGCAGTATTTT. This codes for CASSLNRADTQYF.